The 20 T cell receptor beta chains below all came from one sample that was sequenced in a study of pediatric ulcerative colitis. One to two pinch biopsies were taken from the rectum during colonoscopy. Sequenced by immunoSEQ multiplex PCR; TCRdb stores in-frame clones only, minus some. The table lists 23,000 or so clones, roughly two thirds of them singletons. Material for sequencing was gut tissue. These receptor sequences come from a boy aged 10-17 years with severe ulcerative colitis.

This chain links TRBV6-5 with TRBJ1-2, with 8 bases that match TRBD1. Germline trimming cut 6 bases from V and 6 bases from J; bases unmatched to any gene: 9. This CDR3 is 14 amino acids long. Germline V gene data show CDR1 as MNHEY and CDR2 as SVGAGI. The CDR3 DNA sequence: TGTGCCAGCAGGTGGAGGTCGGACAGGGATGGCTACACCTTC. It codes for CASRWRSDRDGYTF.

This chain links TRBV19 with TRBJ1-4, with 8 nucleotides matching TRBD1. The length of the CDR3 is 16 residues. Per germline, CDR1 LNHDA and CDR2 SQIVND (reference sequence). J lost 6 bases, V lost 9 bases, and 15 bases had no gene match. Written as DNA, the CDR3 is TGTGCCAGCACCTCGAATTTGCGGACAGGGTATGAAAAACTGTTTTTT. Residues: CASTSNLRTGYEKLFF. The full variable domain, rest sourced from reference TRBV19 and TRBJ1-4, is DGGITQSPKYLFRKEGQNVTLSCEQNLNHDAMYWYRQDPGQGLRLIYYSQIVNDFQKGDIAEGYSVSREKKESFPLTVTSAQKNPTAFYLCASTSNLRTGYEKLFFGSGTQLSVL.

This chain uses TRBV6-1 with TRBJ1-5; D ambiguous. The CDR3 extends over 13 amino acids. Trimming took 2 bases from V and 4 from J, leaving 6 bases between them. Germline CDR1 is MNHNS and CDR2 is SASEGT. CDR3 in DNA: TGTGCCAGCAGTGAACGGGTTAATCAGCCCCAGCATTTT. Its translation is CASSERVNQPQHF.

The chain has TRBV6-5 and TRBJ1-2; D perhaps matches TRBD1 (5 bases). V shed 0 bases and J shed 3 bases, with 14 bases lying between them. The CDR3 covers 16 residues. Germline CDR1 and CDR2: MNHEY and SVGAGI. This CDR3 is CASSYSGTGVYYGYTF. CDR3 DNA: TGTGCCAGCAGTTACTCAGGGACCGGCGTGTACTATGGCTACACCTTC.

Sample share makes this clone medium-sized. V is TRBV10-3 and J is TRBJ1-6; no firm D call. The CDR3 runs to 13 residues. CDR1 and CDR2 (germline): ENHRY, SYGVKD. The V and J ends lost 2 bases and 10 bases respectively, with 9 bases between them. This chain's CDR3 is CAISETAGSPLHF. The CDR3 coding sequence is TGTGCCATCAGTGAGACCGCGGGGTCACCCCTCCACTTT.

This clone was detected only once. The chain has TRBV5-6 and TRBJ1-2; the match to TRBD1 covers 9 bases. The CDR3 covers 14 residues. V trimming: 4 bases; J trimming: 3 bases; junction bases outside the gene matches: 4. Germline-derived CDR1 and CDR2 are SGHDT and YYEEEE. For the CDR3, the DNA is TGTGCCAGCAGCAGGACAGGGGACGACTATGGCTACACCTTC. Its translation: CASSRTGDDYGYTF.

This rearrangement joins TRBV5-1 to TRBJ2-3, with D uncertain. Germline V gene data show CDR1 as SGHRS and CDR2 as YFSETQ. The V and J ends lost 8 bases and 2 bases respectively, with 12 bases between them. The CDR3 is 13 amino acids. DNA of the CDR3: TGCGCCAGTCGGGCACGAGTCACAGATACGCAGTATTTT. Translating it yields CASRARVTDTQYF.

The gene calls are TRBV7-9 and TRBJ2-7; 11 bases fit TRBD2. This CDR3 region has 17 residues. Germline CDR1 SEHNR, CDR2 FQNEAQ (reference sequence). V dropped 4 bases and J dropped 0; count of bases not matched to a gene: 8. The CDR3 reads CASSSTSGGDNSYEQYF. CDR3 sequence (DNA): TGTGCCAGCAGCTCAACTAGCGGGGGCGACAACTCCTACGAGCAGTACTTC.

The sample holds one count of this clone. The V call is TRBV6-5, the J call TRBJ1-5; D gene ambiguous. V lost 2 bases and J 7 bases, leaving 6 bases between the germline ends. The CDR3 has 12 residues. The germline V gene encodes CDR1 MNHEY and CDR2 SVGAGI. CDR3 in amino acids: CASSYMWQPQHF. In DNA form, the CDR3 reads TGTGCCAGCAGTTACATGTGGCAGCCCCAGCATTTT.

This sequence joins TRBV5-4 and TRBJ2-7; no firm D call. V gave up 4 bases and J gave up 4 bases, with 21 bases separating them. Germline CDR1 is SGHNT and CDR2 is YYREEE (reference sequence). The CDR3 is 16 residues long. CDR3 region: CASSPRSGRFPYEQYF. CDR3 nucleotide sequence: TGTGCCAGCAGCCCTCGTTCAGGTAGGTTTCCTTACGAGCAGTACTTC.

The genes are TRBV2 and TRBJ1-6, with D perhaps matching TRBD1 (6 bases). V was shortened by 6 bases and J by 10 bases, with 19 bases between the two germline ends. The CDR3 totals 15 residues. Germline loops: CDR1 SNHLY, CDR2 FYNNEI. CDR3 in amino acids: CASSPQGVWQSPLHF. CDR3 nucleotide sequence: TGTGCCAGCAGCCCACAGGGAGTCTGGCAATCACCCCTCCACTTT.

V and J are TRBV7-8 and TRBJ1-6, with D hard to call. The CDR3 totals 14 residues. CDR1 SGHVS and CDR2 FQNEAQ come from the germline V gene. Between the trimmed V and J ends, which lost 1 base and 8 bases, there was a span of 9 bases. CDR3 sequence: CASSLEGSHSPLHF. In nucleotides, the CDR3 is TGTGCCAGCAGCTTAGAGGGATCCCATTCACCCCTCCACTTT.

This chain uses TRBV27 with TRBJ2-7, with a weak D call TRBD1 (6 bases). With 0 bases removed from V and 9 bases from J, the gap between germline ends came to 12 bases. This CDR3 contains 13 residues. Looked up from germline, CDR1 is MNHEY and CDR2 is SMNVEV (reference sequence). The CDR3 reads CASSLSDTTGQYF. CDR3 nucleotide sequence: TGTGCCAGCAGTTTATCGGATACGACAGGGCAGTACTTC.

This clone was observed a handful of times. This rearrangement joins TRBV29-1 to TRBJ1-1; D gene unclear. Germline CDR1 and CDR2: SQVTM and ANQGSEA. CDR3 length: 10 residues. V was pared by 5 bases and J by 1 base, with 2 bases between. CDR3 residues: CSVRNTEAFF. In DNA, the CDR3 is TGCAGCGTTCGGAACACTGAAGCTTTCTTT.

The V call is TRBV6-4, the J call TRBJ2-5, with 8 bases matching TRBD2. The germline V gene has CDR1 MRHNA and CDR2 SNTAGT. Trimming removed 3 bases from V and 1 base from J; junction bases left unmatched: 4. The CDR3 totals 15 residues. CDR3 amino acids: CASSEVAGSQETQYF. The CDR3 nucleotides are TGTGCCAGCAGTGAGGTAGCGGGGTCCCAAGAGACCCAGTACTTC.

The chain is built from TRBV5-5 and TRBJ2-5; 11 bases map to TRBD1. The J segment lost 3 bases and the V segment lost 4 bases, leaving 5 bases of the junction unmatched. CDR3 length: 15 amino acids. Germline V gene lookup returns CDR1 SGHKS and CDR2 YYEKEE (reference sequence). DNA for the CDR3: TGTGCCAGCAGCCCGCCGGGACAGGGGGAAGAGACCCAGTACTTC. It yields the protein CASSPPGQGEETQYF.

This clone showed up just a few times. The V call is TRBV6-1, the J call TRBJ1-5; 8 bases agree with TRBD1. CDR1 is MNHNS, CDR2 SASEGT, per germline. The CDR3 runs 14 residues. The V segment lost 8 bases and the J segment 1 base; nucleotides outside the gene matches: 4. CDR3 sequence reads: CASGTGTSNQPQHF. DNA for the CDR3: TGTGCCAGCGGGACAGGCACAAGCAATCAGCCCCAGCATTTT.

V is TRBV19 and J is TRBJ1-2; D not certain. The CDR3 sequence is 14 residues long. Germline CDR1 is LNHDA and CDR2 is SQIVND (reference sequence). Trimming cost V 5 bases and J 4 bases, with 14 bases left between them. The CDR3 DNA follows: TGTGCCAGTAGTGCAACCAGACAAGCCTATGGCTACACCTTC. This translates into CASSATRQAYGYTF.

The chain's CDR3 is CASSPQTGAFANYGYTF. The CDR3 bases are TGTGCCAGCAGCCCCCAGACAGGGGCTTTCGCTAACTATGGCTACACCTTC. The J gene is TRBJ1-2, the V gene TRBV5-5, with 8 bases that match TRBD1. CDR3 size: 17 residues. The germline V gene has CDR1 SGHKS and CDR2 YYEKEE (reference sequence). J gave up 0 bases and V 4 bases, and 11 bases lay outside the gene matches.

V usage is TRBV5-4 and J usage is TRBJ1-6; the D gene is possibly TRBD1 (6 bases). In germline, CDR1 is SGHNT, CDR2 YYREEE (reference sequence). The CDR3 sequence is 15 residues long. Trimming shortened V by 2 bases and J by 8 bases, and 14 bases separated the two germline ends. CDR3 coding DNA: TGTGCCAGCAGCTTTGGGGGGCAAGATGATTCACCCCTCCACTTT. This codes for CASSFGGQDDSPLHF.